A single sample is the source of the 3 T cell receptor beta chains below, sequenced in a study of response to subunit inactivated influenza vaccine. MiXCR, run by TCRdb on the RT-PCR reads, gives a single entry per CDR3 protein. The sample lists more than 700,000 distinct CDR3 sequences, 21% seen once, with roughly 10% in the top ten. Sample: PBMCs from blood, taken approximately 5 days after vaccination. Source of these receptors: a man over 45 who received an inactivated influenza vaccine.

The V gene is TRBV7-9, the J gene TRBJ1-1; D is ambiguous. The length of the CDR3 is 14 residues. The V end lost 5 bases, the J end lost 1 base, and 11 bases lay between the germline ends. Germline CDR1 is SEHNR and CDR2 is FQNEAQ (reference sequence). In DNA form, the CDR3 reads TGTGCCAGCAGCCCTAGCAGAAAGAACACTGAAGCTTTCTTT. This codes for CASSPSRKNTEAFF.

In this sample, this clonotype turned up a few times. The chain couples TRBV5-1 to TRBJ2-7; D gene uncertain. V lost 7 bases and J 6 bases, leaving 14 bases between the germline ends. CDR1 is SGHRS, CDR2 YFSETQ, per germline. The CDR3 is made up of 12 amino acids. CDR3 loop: CASSDPVGEQYF. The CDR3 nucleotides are TGCGCCAGCTCGGACCCGGTCGGCGAGCAGTACTTC.

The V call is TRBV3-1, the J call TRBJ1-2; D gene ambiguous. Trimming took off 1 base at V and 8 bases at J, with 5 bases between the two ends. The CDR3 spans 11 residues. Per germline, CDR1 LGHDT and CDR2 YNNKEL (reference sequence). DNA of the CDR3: TGTGCCAGCAGCCAAGTTGGCGGCTACACCTTC. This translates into CASSQVGGYTF.